Listed below are T cell receptor beta chains from one sample, sequenced in a study of blood T cell repertoires in COVID-19. Libraries were prepared by immunoSEQ multiplex PCR; TCRdb keeps only in-frame clonotypes and omits some of them. The sample lists some 200,000 clones; approximately 80% were seen once. Sequencing used peripheral blood. The receptor set was obtained from an elderly woman with COVID-19, enrolled during active disease. The CDR3 runs from the conserved cysteine through the conserved F or W. The order of the fields is D gene, V gene, clone size, J gene, CDR3 DNA, CDR3 protein. The D gene is left open where the match is weak. Not all rows give a size; the values are once, few, many and, for expanded clones, a class.

D: TRBD1; V: TRBV9; size: NA; J: TRBJ1-3; DNA: TGTGCCAGCAGCGTAGAGGACAGGTCTGGAAACACCATATATTTT; CDR3: CASSVEDRSGNTIYF
D: NA; V: TRBV19; size: NA; J: TRBJ2-2; DNA: TGTGCCAGTAGTCCGTACTTTAACACCGGGGAGCTGTTTTTT; CDR3: CASSPYFNTGELFF
D: TRBD1; V: TRBV6-5; size: NA; J: TRBJ2-7; DNA: TGTGCCAGCAAACAGGGGGCGAGGGGCGAGCAGTACTTC; CDR3: CASKQGARGEQYF
D: TRBD2; V: TRBV6-1; size: once; J: TRBJ2-1; DNA: TGTGCCAGCAGTGAGGGCGGGGGGGCTCCGTTCTTC; CDR3: CASSEGGGAPFF
D: TRBD1; V: TRBV5-1; size: NA; J: TRBJ1-1; DNA: TGCGCCAGCAGCGGAACCCTGACAGGGGGTCGGACTGAAGCTTTCTTT; CDR3: CASSGTLTGGRTEAFF
D: NA; V: TRBV5-1; size: NA; J: TRBJ2-3; DNA: TGCGCCAGCAGCTACTTGACCGGGGTGGGAGTAGATACGCAGTATTTT; CDR3: CASSYLTGVGVDTQYF
D: NA; V: TRBV20-1; size: NA; J: TRBJ2-1; DNA: TGCAGTGCTAGTAATGCGGGCAGCAGCTCCTACAATGAGCAGTTCTTC; CDR3: CSASNAGSSSYNEQFF
D: TRBD2; V: TRBV7-2; size: NA; J: TRBJ2-4; DNA: TGTGCCAGCAGCTGGACGGGGGGGGGCCTCAGCATTCAGTACTTC; CDR3: CASSWTGGGLSIQYF
D: TRBD1; V: TRBV18; size: NA; J: TRBJ1-1; DNA: TGTGCCAGCTCACCGGGACAGGGAATGGGGCAGGACACTGAAGCTTTCTTT; CDR3: CASSPGQGMGQDTEAFF
D: NA; V: TRBV9; size: NA; J: TRBJ2-7; DNA: TGTGCCAGCAGCGTACCAGGGAGGAACGAGCAGTACTTC; CDR3: CASSVPGRNEQYF
D: TRBD2; V: TRBV6-2/TRBV6-3; size: once; J: TRBJ2-2; DNA: TGTGCCAGCAGTTACTCGAGTTCCAGGGCGGGGGGCACCGGGGAGCTGTTTTTT; CDR3: CASSYSSSRAGGTGELFF
D: NA; V: TRBV18; size: NA; J: TRBJ1-1; DNA: TGTGCCAGCTCACCAGCTTTCGACCGCGGAAGGTCTGAAGCTTTCTTT; CDR3: CASSPAFDRGRSEAFF
D: NA; V: TRBV4-3; size: NA; J: TRBJ2-3; DNA: TGCGCCAGCAGCCAAGAGGTCCGGGACACTTACACAGATACGCAGTATTTT; CDR3: CASSQEVRDTYTDTQYF
D: TRBD2; V: TRBV10-3; size: once; J: TRBJ2-1; DNA: TGTGCCATCAGTGGCAGACTAGCGGGGGGCACCGAGCAGTTCTTC; CDR3: CAISGRLAGGTEQFF
D: TRBD1; V: TRBV15; size: few; J: TRBJ2-7; DNA: TGTGCCACCAGCGACCGGGACAGGGGGTTCTACGAGCAGTACTTC; CDR3: CATSDRDRGFYEQYF
D: TRBD2; V: TRBV5-6; size: NA; J: TRBJ2-5; DNA: TGTGCCAGCAGCTTGAATAGCGGGGATAGAGAGACCCAGTACTTC; CDR3: CASSLNSGDRETQYF
D: TRBD1; V: TRBV6-2/TRBV6-3; size: NA; J: TRBJ1-2; DNA: TGTGCCAGCAGTTACGACAGGGGGCGGTCAGGCTACACCTTC; CDR3: CASSYDRGRSGYTF
D: NA; V: TRBV7-8; size: few; J: TRBJ1-4; DNA: TGTGCCAGCAGCTTAGGGGCAGGCGAAAAACTGTTTTTT; CDR3: CASSLGAGEKLFF
D: NA; V: TRBV19; size: NA; J: TRBJ1-1; DNA: TGTGCCAGTAGTACGACATTTCCCGAAGCTTTCTTT; CDR3: CASSTTFPEAFF
D: NA; V: TRBV5-1; size: NA; J: TRBJ2-3; DNA: TGCGCCAGCAGCTTAGGCGGGTCGAGCACAGATACGCAGTATTTT; CDR3: CASSLGGSSTDTQYF
D: NA; V: TRBV28; size: NA; J: TRBJ1-1; DNA: TGTGCCAGCAGTATTGTTGAGTACGAAGCTTTCTTT; CDR3: CASSIVEYEAFF
D: NA; V: TRBV9; size: NA; J: TRBJ2-7; DNA: TGTGCCAGCAGCCCGGGGAGGTTAAGCTCCTACGAGCAGTACTTC; CDR3: CASSPGRLSSYEQYF
D: NA; V: TRBV4-1; size: NA; J: TRBJ1-6; DNA: TGCGCCAGCAGCCAGAACAGTGTCTATAATTCACCCCTCCACTTT; CDR3: CASSQNSVYNSPLHF
D: TRBD1; V: TRBV28; size: few; J: TRBJ1-5; DNA: TGTGCCAGCAGCTCCCCACAGGGGTCAGTGGGTCAGCCCCAGCATTTT; CDR3: CASSSPQGSVGQPQHF
D: TRBD2; V: TRBV7-9; size: NA; J: TRBJ2-5; DNA: TGTGCCAGCAGCTACCTGGGAGGGGAAGAGACCCAGTACTTC; CDR3: CASSYLGGEETQYF
D: TRBD1; V: TRBV28; size: NA; J: TRBJ1-5; DNA: TGTGCCAGCAGCAGCTCCGGGACAGGGAAGAGGCCCCAGCATTTT; CDR3: CASSSSGTGKRPQHF
D: NA; V: TRBV12-3/TRBV12-4; size: NA; J: TRBJ1-3; DNA: TGTGCCAGCAGTTGGGCCGGAAACACCATATATTTT; CDR3: CASSWAGNTIYF
D: TRBD1; V: TRBV19; size: NA; J: TRBJ1-1; DNA: TGTGCCAGTAGTATGGGACAGAAGCTTCAGAAGAACACTGAAGCTTTCTTT; CDR3: CASSMGQKLQKNTEAFF
D: NA; V: TRBV5-6; size: NA; J: TRBJ1-2; DNA: TGTGCCAGCAGCCTGGCTTTTGGCACTAACTATGGCTACACCTTC; CDR3: CASSLAFGTNYGYTF
D: NA; V: TRBV5-1; size: NA; J: TRBJ1-5; DNA: TGCGCCAGCAGCTTAATGGGAGTTAGCAATCAGCCCCAGCATTTT; CDR3: CASSLMGVSNQPQHF
D: NA; V: TRBV27; size: NA; J: TRBJ1-5; DNA: TGTGCCAGCAGGTCCGGTGACTACTGGAATCAGCCCCAGCATTTT; CDR3: CASRSGDYWNQPQHF
D: TRBD1; V: TRBV5-6; size: NA; J: TRBJ1-2; DNA: TGTGCCAGCAGCTTGTTTAACCCCTCAGGACAGGGGGTTGGCTACACCTTC; CDR3: CASSLFNPSGQGVGYTF
D: NA; V: TRBV7-2; size: NA; J: TRBJ2-1; DNA: TGTGCCAGCAGCTTAGGCTCTTGGGGAGATGAGCAGTTCTTC; CDR3: CASSLGSWGDEQFF
D: TRBD1; V: TRBV5-4; size: NA; J: TRBJ1-4; DNA: TGTGCCAGCAGAACCGGGACAGGGAGTGAAAAACTGTTTTTT; CDR3: CASRTGTGSEKLFF
D: NA; V: TRBV7-9; size: NA; J: TRBJ1-6; DNA: TGTGCCAGCAGCTCCGCGGGGGATTCACCCCTCCACTTT; CDR3: CASSSAGDSPLHF
D: TRBD1; V: TRBV7-2; size: NA; J: TRBJ1-4; DNA: TGTGCCAGCAGCACCCGACAGGGAGTAGGTGAAAAACTGTTTTTT; CDR3: CASSTRQGVGEKLFF
D: NA; V: TRBV11-2; size: NA; J: TRBJ1-1; DNA: TGTGCCAGCAGCTTAACAGATATGAACACTGAAGCTTTCTTT; CDR3: CASSLTDMNTEAFF
D: NA; V: TRBV7-9; size: once; J: TRBJ1-2; DNA: TGTGCCAGCAGCCGGCAAGCGGGCGGCTACACCTTC; CDR3: CASSRQAGGYTF
D: TRBD1; V: TRBV5-1; size: NA; J: TRBJ1-2; DNA: TGCGCCAGCAGCTTGGGGGGAACGTCGGGACAGGGCCTCTATGGCTACACCTTC; CDR3: CASSLGGTSGQGLYGYTF